The source of this T cell receptor (beta chain) is a study of control samples from healthy donors and cancer patients. The CDR3 length is 14 residues. Looked up from germline, CDR1 is WNHNN and CDR2 is SYGVQD (reference sequence). The trim removed 4 bases at V and 4 bases at J, leaving 3 bases unmatched. Produced via immunoSEQ multiplex PCR; TCRdb's table is partial and in-frame only. Of 70,000 or so clones listed, about nine tenths were seen once; the top ten hold around 19%. This TCR was recovered from a man between 60 and 75 years old with lung cancer. This rearrangement joins TRBV10-1 to TRBJ2-2, with 7 bases lining up with TRBD1. Sequenced: PBMCs. The CDR3 nucleotides read TGCGCCAGCAGTGTTCGACAGGGCACCGGGGAGCTGTTTTTT. Translated: CASSVRQGTGELFF.